The rows below give T cell receptor beta chains drawn from one sample of a study of CD8 T cells in ankylosing spondylitis. TCRdb redid the calling of the 5' RACE reads with MiXCR, one entry per CDR3 protein. Here the sample spans a few hundred thousand distinct CDR3 sequences, 6.5% to 10% being singletons. Input material: blood, either unsorted or a sorted T cell fraction (not recorded which). All receptors derive from a male donor with ankylosing spondylitis. CDR3s include the opening cysteine and the closing phenylalanine or tryptophan. A D gene is named only where the DNA matches it firmly. A clone size is listed for some rows: how often the clone was seen (once, few, many), or a class if it is expanded.

TRBJ2-2	TRBD1	few	TRBV9	TGTGCCAGCAGCGCCGACAGGGGAGACACCGGGGAGCTGTTTTTT	CASSADRGDTGELFF
TRBJ2-7	NA	NA	TRBV24-1	TGTGCCACCGGGGCGACCGGCATGGACGAGCAGTACTTC	CATGATGMDEQYF
TRBJ1-2	NA	few	TRBV5-6	TGTGCCAGCAGCCTCCACCTCGGGACACTTAACTATGGCTACACCTTC	CASSLHLGTLNYGYTF
TRBJ2-1	TRBD1	many	TRBV4-2	TGTGCCAGCAGTCCCGACAGGGGCCCCTACAATGAGCAGTTCTTC	CASSPDRGPYNEQFF
TRBJ2-1	TRBD2	many	TRBV9	TGTGCCAGCAGCGTCGAGGGAGGGCCGGGAGTGAAGCAGTTCTTC	CASSVEGGPGVKQFF
TRBJ1-1	NA	NA	TRBV12-3/TRBV12-4	TGTGCCAGCAGCCTCAAGACGCAGAACACTGAAGCTTTCTTT	CASSLKTQNTEAFF
TRBJ2-1	NA	NA	TRBV7-9	TGTGCCAGTACTCCCTTTTCCTACAATGAGCAGTTCTTC	CASTPFSYNEQFF
TRBJ2-5	TRBD1	NA	TRBV5-6	TGTGCCAGCAGCTTAATTACAGGGGCCTGGGGAGAGACCCAGTACTTC	CASSLITGAWGETQYF
TRBJ1-2	NA	few	TRBV6-1	TGTGCCAGCAGTGAAGAAATGTCAGACACAAGAGGCTACACCTTC	CASSEEMSDTRGYTF
TRBJ1-4	NA	few	TRBV10-2	TGCGCCAGCAGTGAGATTGAAAAACTGTTTTTT	CASSEIEKLFF
TRBJ2-7	NA	NA	TRBV12-3/TRBV12-4	TGTGCCAGCAGTCTGCGCGGTGGTACCGAGCAGTACTTC	CASSLRGGTEQYF
TRBJ2-5	NA	few	TRBV5-4	TGTGCCAGCAGCCCCACCAGGGGAGGGGTGGAGACCCAGTACTTC	CASSPTRGGVETQYF
TRBJ2-3	NA	many	TRBV13	TGTGCCAGCAGCTTTGAGTCGGGGGATACGCAGTATTTT	CASSFESGDTQYF
TRBJ2-4	TRBD1	few	TRBV7-2	TGTGCCAGCAGCACCGGGACAGGGAGCGACATTCAGTACTTC	CASSTGTGSDIQYF